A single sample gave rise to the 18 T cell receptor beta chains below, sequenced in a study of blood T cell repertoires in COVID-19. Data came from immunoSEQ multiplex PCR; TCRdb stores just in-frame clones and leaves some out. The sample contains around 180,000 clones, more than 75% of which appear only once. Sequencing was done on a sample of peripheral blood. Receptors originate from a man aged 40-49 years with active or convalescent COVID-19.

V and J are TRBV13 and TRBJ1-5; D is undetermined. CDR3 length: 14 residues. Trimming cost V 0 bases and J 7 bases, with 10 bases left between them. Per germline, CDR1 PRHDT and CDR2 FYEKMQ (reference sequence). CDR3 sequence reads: CASSLGRVRQPQHF. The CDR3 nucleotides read TGTGCCAGCAGCTTAGGGAGGGTGAGACAGCCCCAGCATTTT.

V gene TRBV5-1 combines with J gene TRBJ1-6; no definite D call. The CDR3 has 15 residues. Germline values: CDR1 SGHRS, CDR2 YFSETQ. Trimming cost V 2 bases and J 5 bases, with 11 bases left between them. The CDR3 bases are TGCGCCAGCAGCTTAAAACCCGGGGATAATTCACCCCTCCACTTT. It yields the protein CASSLKPGDNSPLHF.

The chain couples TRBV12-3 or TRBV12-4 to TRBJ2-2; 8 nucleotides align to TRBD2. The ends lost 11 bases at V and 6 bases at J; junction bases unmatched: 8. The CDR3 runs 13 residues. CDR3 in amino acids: CAAAGGRAGELFF. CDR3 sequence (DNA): TGTGCCGCCGCGGGGGGTAGGGCCGGGGAGCTGTTTTTT.

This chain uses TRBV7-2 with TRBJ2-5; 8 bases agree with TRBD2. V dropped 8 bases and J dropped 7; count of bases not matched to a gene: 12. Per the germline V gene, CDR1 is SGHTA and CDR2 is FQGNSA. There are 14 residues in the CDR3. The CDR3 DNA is TGTGCCAGCGATCAACCGGGGGGGGCCGGGACCCAGTACTTC. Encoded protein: CASDQPGGAGTQYF.

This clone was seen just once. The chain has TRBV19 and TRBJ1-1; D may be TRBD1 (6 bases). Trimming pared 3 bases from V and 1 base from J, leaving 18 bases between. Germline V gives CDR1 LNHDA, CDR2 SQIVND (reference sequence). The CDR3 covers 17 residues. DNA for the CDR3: TGTGCCAGTAGTATTGGGCAGGGGCTTTGGGAGAACACTGAAGCTTTCTTT. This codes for CASSIGQGLWENTEAFF.

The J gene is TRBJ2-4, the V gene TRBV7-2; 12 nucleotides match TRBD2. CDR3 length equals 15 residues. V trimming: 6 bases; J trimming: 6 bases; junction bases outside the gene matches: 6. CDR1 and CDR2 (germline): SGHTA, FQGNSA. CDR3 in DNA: TGTGCCAGCAGGAGACTAGCGGGGGCGGGAAACATTCAGTACTTC. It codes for CASRRLAGAGNIQYF.

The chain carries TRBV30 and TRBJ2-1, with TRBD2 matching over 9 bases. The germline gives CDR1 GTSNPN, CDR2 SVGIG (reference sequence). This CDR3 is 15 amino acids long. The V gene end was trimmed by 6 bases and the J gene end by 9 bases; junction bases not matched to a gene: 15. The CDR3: CACRREAGGPGEQFF. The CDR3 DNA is TGTGCCTGCCGCAGGGAGGCGGGGGGGCCTGGTGAGCAGTTCTTC. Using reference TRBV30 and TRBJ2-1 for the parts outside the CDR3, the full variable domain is SQTIHQWPATLVQPVGSPLSLECTVEGTSNPNLYWYRQAAGRGLQLLFYSVGIGQISSEVPQNLSASRPQDRQFILSSKKLLLSDSGFYLCACRREAGGPGEQFFGPGTRLTVL.

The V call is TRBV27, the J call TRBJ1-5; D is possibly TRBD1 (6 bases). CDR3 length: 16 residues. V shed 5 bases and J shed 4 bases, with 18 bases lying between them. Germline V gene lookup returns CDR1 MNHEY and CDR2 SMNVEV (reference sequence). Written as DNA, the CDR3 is TGTGCCAGCAGTGCAAATACAGGGTTAAATAATCAGCCCCAGCATTTT. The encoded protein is CASSANTGLNNQPQHF.

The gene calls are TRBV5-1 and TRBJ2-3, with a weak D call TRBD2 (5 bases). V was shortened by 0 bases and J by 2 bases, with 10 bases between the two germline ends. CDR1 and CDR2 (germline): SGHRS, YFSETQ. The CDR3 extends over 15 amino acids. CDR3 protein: CASSLEVSATDTQYF. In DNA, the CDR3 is TGCGCCAGCAGCTTGGAAGTTAGCGCCACAGATACGCAGTATTTT.

The CDR3 DNA reads TGTGCCAGCAACACAGGGGGCGTGGGCGAGCAGTACTTC. Protein sequence: CASNTGGVGEQYF. J is TRBJ2-7 and V is TRBV7-9; 9 nucleotides align to TRBD1. The V gene end was trimmed by 7 bases and the J gene end by 6 bases; junction bases not matched to a gene: 7. Looked up from germline, CDR1 is SEHNR and CDR2 is FQNEAQ (reference sequence). The CDR3 consists of 13 residues.

CDR3 in amino acids: CAISWGGTSGSDTQYF. In DNA form, the CDR3 reads TGTGCCATCAGCTGGGGGGGGACTAGCGGGTCAGATACGCAGTATTTT. The V gene is TRBV10-3, the J gene TRBJ2-3, with 12 bases fitting TRBD2. The germline V gene encodes CDR1 ENHRY and CDR2 SYGVKD. The CDR3 runs to 16 residues. After removal of 6 bases from V and 4 bases from J, the junction contained 8 bases not matched to a gene.

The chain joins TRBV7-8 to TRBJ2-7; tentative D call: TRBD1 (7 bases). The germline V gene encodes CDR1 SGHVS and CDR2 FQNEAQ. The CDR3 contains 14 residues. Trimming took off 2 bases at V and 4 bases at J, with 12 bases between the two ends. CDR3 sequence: CASSLRAGQYEQYF. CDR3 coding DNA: TGTGCCAGCAGCTTAAGGGCGGGACAGTACGAGCAGTACTTC.

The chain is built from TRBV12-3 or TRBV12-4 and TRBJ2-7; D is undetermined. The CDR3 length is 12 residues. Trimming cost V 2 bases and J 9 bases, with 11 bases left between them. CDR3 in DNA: TGTGCCAGCAGTTTAACCCCGTCGCGGCAGTACTTC. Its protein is CASSLTPSRQYF.

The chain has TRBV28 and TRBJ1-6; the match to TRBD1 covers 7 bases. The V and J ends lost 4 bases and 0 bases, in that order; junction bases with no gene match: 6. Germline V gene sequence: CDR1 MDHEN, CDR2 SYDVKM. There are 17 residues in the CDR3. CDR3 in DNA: TGTGCCAGCAGTTCCCGACAGGGTAGCTCCTATAATTCACCCCTCCACTTT. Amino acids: CASSSRQGSSYNSPLHF.

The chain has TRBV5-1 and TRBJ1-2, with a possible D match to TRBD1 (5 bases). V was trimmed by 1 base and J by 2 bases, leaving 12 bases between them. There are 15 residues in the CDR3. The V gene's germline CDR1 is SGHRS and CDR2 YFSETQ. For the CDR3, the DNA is TGCGCCAGCAGCTTGAATGGGGCCGACAACTATGGCTACACCTTC. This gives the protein CASSLNGADNYGYTF.

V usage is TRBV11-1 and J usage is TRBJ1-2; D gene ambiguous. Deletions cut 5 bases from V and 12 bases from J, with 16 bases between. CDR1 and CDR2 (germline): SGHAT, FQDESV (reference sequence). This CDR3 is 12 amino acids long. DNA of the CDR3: TGTGCCAGCAGCCCAGAGGCGGGGAACCACACCTTC. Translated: CASSPEAGNHTF.

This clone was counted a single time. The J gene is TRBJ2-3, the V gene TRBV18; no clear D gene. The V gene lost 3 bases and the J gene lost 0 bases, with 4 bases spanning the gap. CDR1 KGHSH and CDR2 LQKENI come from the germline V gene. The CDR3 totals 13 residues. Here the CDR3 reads CASSPASTDTQYF. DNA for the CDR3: TGTGCCAGCTCACCGGCTAGCACAGATACGCAGTATTTT.

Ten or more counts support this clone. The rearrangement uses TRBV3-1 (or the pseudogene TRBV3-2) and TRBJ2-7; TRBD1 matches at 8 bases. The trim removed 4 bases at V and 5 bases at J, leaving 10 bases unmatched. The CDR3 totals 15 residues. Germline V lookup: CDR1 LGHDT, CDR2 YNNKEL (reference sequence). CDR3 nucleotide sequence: TGTGCCAGCAGCCCGCACAGGGGGTTAGGGGACGAGCAGTACTTC. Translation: CASSPHRGLGDEQYF.